A single sample gave rise to the 18 T cell receptor beta chains below, sequenced in a study of blood T cells in healthy people across ages. Primed by a sample-barcoded 5' primer and a J-beta primer mix, a second PCR proceeded for 7 to 11 cycles. Via MiXCR, TCRdb re-called the 5' RACE reads, giving one row per CDR3 protein. The sample lists about 1.8 million distinct CDR3 sequences, approximately 50% occurring once. The source material was blood. Every receptor here comes from a woman between 40 and 50 years old in good health.

The rearrangement uses TRBV28 and TRBJ1-2, with TRBD1 matching over 7 bases. Germline V gives CDR1 MDHEN, CDR2 SYDVKM. The J segment lost 0 bases and the V segment lost 6 bases, leaving 4 bases of the junction unmatched. This CDR3 is built from 14 residues. The DNA for the CDR3 is TGTGCCAGCAGGAGGGACAGTCCTAACTATGGCTACACCTTC. It specifies CASRRDSPNYGYTF.

CDR3 bases: TGTGCCAGCAGCTTCTCGCCGGGAAGCACAGATACGCAGTATTTT. It yields the protein CASSFSPGSTDTQYF. V is TRBV7-3 and J is TRBJ2-3; D may be TRBD2 (5 bases). V lost 3 bases to trimming and J lost 0 bases, with 10 bases between them. Germline V lookup: CDR1 SGHTA, CDR2 FQGTGA. The CDR3 extends over 15 amino acids.

The chain employs TRBV5-1 and TRBJ2-5; TRBD2 is a possible D gene (6 bases). V was shortened by 1 base and J by 3 bases, with 16 bases between the two germline ends. Germline loops: CDR1 SGHRS, CDR2 YFSETQ. CDR3 length equals 16 residues. The CDR3 spells CASSLLAGRLEETQYF. CDR3 coding DNA: TGCGCCAGCAGCTTGCTGGCGGGGAGGCTAGAAGAGACCCAGTACTTC.

A remark on this clonotype: With a much larger clone just one base away, this may be a read error. The rearrangement links TRBV27 to TRBJ2-7; D may be TRBD2 (6 bases). Germline V gene sequence: CDR1 MNHEY, CDR2 SMNVEV (reference sequence). This CDR3 spans 15 amino acids. V was clipped by 5 bases and J by 7 bases, with 21 bases between them. Here the CDR3 reads CASSPRTTGAREQYF. CDR3 DNA: TGTGCCAGCAGTCCCCGAACTACGGGAGCGCGAGAGCAGTACTTC.

To note about this clonotype: The conserved closing phenylalanine or tryptophan is absent in this CDR3, likely reflecting a read error. The chain recombines TRBV20-1 with TRBJ2-1; 12 bases fit TRBD2. The germline V gene encodes CDR1 DFQATT and CDR2 SNEGSKA (reference sequence). The CDR3 extends over 12 amino acids. With 4 bases clipped from V and 13 bases from J, the junction kept 5 bases outside the gene matches. The CDR3 nucleotides are TGCAGTGCTATAGGACTAGCGGGGCTACAGTTCATC. This codes for CSAIGLAGLQFI.

The chain employs TRBV15 and TRBJ2-4; D gene ambiguous. The J call is uncertain, as TRBJ2-5 better fits the DNA end. In germline, CDR1 is LNHNV, CDR2 YYDKDF (reference sequence). The CDR3 runs to 12 residues. DNA of the CDR3: TGTGCCACCGAAGGGTCAGGAGAGACCCAGTACTTC. It encodes CATEGSGETQYF.

This clonotype was observed once. The chain couples TRBV20-1 to TRBJ2-2; D not certain. The CDR3 is made up of 14 amino acids. V gave up 1 base and J gave up 0 bases, with 6 bases separating them. Per germline, CDR1 DFQATT and CDR2 SNEGSKA (reference sequence). This chain's CDR3 is CSARGQANTGELFF. CDR3 DNA: TGCAGTGCTAGAGGACAAGCGAACACCGGGGAGCTGTTTTTT.

V is TRBV4-2 and J is TRBJ2-1, with D perhaps TRBD2 (5 bases). TRBJ2-7 explains the end of the DNA better; the J call may be wrong. Germline V CDR1 and CDR2: LGHNA, YNFKEQ. CDR3 size: 15 residues. This CDR3 is CASSQDRLPNNEQYF. The CDR3 DNA reads as TGTGCCAGCAGCCAAGATAGACTACCTAACAATGAGCAGTACTTC.

This clonotype has just a few counts. CDR3 region: CASRDRGLYIQYF. The CDR3 DNA reads TGTGCCAGCAGAGACAGGGGGCTCTACATTCAGTACTTC. The chain recombines TRBV6-4 with TRBJ2-4; TRBD1 matches at 10 bases. The CDR3 sequence is 13 residues long. V gave up 6 bases and J gave up 8 bases; unmatched junction bases: 4. CDR1 is MRHNA, CDR2 SNTAGT, per germline.

The rearrangement joins TRBV6-5 to TRBJ1-4, with 7 bases fitting TRBD1. V lost 6 bases, J lost 5 bases, and 6 bases stayed unmatched. CDR1 is MNHEY and CDR2 is SVGAGI in the germline V gene. This CDR3 comprises 14 residues. CDR3 sequence: CASSNRGINEKLFF. Written as DNA, the CDR3 is TGTGCCAGCAGCAACAGGGGTATCAATGAAAAACTGTTTTTT.

This chain uses TRBV7-6 with TRBJ1-5; D is ambiguous. The germline gives CDR1 SGHVS, CDR2 FNYEAQ. V dropped 5 bases and J dropped 3 bases, with 20 bases sitting between them. The CDR3 is made up of 17 amino acids. The DNA for the CDR3 is TGTGCCAGCAGCCCTAGCCCACCGGGATTCGCCAATCAGCCCCAGCATTTT. This encodes CASSPSPPGFANQPQHF.

V and J are TRBV27 and TRBJ2-1; possible D gene TRBD2, 6 bases. Trimming pared 7 bases from V and 3 bases from J, leaving 13 bases between. The length of the CDR3 is 14 residues. Germline loops: CDR1 MNHEY, CDR2 SMNVEV (reference sequence). The CDR3 DNA follows: TGTGCCAGCACCCCGGACTATAACTACAATGAGCAGTTCTTC. Translating gives CASTPDYNYNEQFF.

Ten or more counts support this clonotype. The J gene is TRBJ1-6, the V gene TRBV9; D gene ambiguous. Germline CDR1 is SGDLS and CDR2 is YYNGEE. The V end was cut by 3 bases, the J end by 10 bases, with 14 bases between. The CDR3 covers 14 residues. Here the CDR3 reads CASSELASRSPLHF. CDR3 DNA sequence: TGTGCCAGCAGCGAGCTCGCCAGCAGGTCACCCCTCCACTTT.

This clonotype showed up just a few times. The chain has TRBV4-3 and TRBJ2-1; 13 bases fit TRBD2. V lost 0 bases and J lost 8; bases outside the gene matches: 7. The germline V gene has CDR1 LGHNA and CDR2 YSLEER. The CDR3 has 17 residues. The chain's CDR3 is CASSQEVLAGGLYEQFF. The CDR3, as DNA: TGCGCCAGCAGCCAAGAGGTACTAGCGGGGGGGCTCTATGAGCAGTTCTTC.

CDR3 sequence reads: CASSYLVGPLRETQYF. DNA of the CDR3: TGTGCCAGCAGTTACCTCGTAGGGCCCCTAAGGGAGACCCAGTACTTC. The rearrangement uses TRBV6-2 or TRBV6-3 and TRBJ2-7; D call uncertain. Matching the DNA end better, TRBJ2-5 makes the J call doubtful. Germline values: CDR1 MNHEY, CDR2 SVGEGT. The CDR3 spans 16 residues.

This clonotype was detected once. The genes are TRBV3-1 and TRBJ2-7; D uncertain. CDR3 size: 14 residues. Germline V lookup: CDR1 LGHDT, CDR2 YNNKEL (reference sequence). Trimming took 8 bases from V and 4 from J, leaving 18 bases between them. The CDR3 sequence is CASSGGFSRYEQYF. As DNA, the CDR3 is TGTGCCAGCTCCGGTGGGTTCTCTAGGTACGAGCAGTACTTC.

This chain joins TRBV12-5 and TRBJ2-2, with no clear D. Germline loops: CDR1 LGHNT, CDR2 FRNRAP. CDR3 length equals 12 residues. The V end lost 6 bases, the J end lost 6 bases, and 8 bases lay between the germline ends. CDR3 in amino acids: CASGTLPGELFF. DNA of the CDR3: TGTGCTAGTGGGACCCTTCCCGGGGAGCTGTTTTTT.

The chain recombines TRBV20-1 with TRBJ2-7; a weak D match, TRBD2 (7 bases). The germline CDR1 and CDR2 sequences are DFQATT and SNEGSKA (reference sequence). The CDR3 loop spans 13 amino acids. As DNA, the CDR3 is TGCAGCCTGTCGGGGGGCCGGTCCTACGAGCAGTACTTC. Its protein is CSLSGGRSYEQYF.